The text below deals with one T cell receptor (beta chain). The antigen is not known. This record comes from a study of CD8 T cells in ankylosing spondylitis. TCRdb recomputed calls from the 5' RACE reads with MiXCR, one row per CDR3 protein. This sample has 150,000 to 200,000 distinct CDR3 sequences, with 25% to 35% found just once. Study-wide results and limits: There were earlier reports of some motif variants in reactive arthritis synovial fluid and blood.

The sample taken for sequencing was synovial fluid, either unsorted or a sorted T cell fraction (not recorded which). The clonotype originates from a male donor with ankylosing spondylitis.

In DNA, the CDR3 is TGTGCCTGGGACCGGACAGATACGCAGTATTTT. Its translation: CAWDRTDTQYF. The chain has TRBV30 and TRBJ2-3; D gene ambiguous. V was cut by 5 bases and J by 3 bases, with 6 bases left in between. The germline gives CDR1 GTSNPN, CDR2 SVGIG (reference sequence). CDR3 length equals 11 residues. Filled out from reference TRBV30 and TRBJ2-3, the complete variable domain reads SQTIHQWPATLVQPVGSPLSLECTVEGTSNPNLYWYRQAAGRGLQLLFYSVGIGQISSEVPQNLSASRPQDRQFILSSKKLLLSDSGFYLCAWDRTDTQYFGPGTRLTVL.